The clone carrying this T cell receptor beta chain has at least ten counts. The antigen is not known. TCRdb reprocessed the 5' RACE reads via MiXCR and lists one record per CDR3 protein. The sample contains some 35,000 distinct CDR3 sequences, roughly 8% of which appear only once. In germline, CDR1 is MNHEY, CDR2 SMNVEV (reference sequence). This CDR3 is 12 amino acids long. Trimming shortened V by 3 bases and J by 6 bases, and 9 bases separated the two germline ends. This record comes from a study of spatial heterogeneity in lung cancer. Study-level information: Where they were available, follow-up PBMC samples were sequenced, at a median of about 22 months after resection. In the raw reads, each unique TCR and UMI combination was present more than ten times on average. The study's findings and limits: Ubiquitous expanded tumor TCRs appeared in blood more at resection than follow-up.

Time point of the sample: blood at routine non-recurrence follow-up after resection. Specimen: PBMCs, collected at follow-up. This clonotype originated in a male donor with early-stage non-small cell lung cancer. J is TRBJ2-7 and V is TRBV27; D is possibly TRBD2 (5 bases). CDR3 nucleotide sequence: TGTGCCAGCAGTTTCGAGGGAATCGAGCAGTACTTC. Amino acids: CASSFEGIEQYF.